These T cell receptor beta chains were read from a single sample in a study of blood T cell repertoires in COVID-19. The data were produced by immunoSEQ multiplex PCR, yet TCRdb's version contains in-frame clones alone and is incomplete. Of roughly 170,000 clones detected, approximately 80% appear once; the ten largest clones hold roughly 12%. Sequenced: PBMCs or T cells enriched from blood (not recorded which). These receptors were obtained from a man in his forties or fifties who had recovered from COVID-19. Each CDR3 is given with its conserved first and last residue. The D gene is left open where the match is weak. For some rows the clone size is stated as once, few or many, or as a class when expanded; others skip it.

V,length,J,D,size,CDR3,DNA
TRBV21-1,13,TRBJ1-2,NA,NA,CASTLWTVRGYTF,TGTGCCAGCACCCTATGGACAGTTCGAGGCTACACCTTC
TRBV3-1/TRBV3-2,15,TRBJ1-2,TRBD1,NA,CASSQAGQRIYGYTF,TGTGCCAGCAGCCAGGCGGGACAGCGGATCTATGGCTACACCTTC
TRBV11-1,14,TRBJ2-7,TRBD2,NA,CASSLERGPYEQYF,TGTGCCAGCAGCTTAGAGCGGGGCCCCTACGAGCAGTACTTC
TRBV4-2,15,TRBJ2-7,NA,NA,CASSQFAGEKYEQYF,TGTGCCAGCAGCCAATTCGCAGGGGAAAAGTACGAGCAGTACTTC
TRBV5-5,16,TRBJ1-1,NA,NA,CASSPRPGGLNTEAFF,TGTGCCAGCAGCCCACGACCAGGAGGCCTAAACACTGAAGCTTTCTTT
TRBV5-1,15,TRBJ2-2,NA,NA,CASSPSAANTGELFF,TGCGCCAGCAGCCCCAGTGCGGCGAACACCGGGGAGCTGTTTTTT
TRBV12-3/TRBV12-4,13,TRBJ1-1,NA,NA,CASSLYRYTEAFF,TGTGCCAGCAGTTTATACCGGTACACTGAAGCTTTCTTT
TRBV19,15,TRBJ1-2,TRBD1,NA,CASSPISRGPRGYTF,TGTGCCAGTAGTCCGATCTCCAGGGGGCCCCGGGGCTACACCTTC
TRBV3-1/TRBV3-2,13,TRBJ2-2,NA,once,CASSYQYAGELFF,TGTGCCAGCAGCTATCAGTACGCCGGGGAGCTGTTTTTT
TRBV5-1,12,TRBJ1-1,NA,NA,CASSLPSAEAFF,TGCGCCAGCAGCTTGCCCTCCGCTGAAGCTTTCTTT
TRBV28,16,TRBJ1-4,NA,NA,CASSLLSSLGDEKLFF,TGTGCCAGCAGTTTATTATCTTCTCTGGGAGATGAAAAACTGTTTTTT
TRBV10-3,12,TRBJ1-1,NA,NA,CAISLRGTEAFF,TGTGCCATCAGCTTAAGGGGGACTGAAGCTTTCTTT
TRBV5-1,16,TRBJ2-5,TRBD1,NA,CASSWEPGQPQRTQYF,TGCGCCAGCAGCTGGGAACCGGGACAGCCGCAACGGACCCAGTACTTC
TRBV2,15,TRBJ2-3,NA,NA,CASSAQERSTDTQYF,TGTGCCAGCAGCGCCCAGGAGCGGAGCACAGATACGCAGTATTTT
TRBV6-2/TRBV6-3,15,TRBJ1-2,TRBD1,NA,CASSLWGQANYGYTF,TGTGCCAGCAGCCTTTGGGGACAGGCAAACTATGGCTACACCTTC
TRBV7-2,16,TRBJ1-5,TRBD1,few,CASSRFGQGARQPQHF,TGTGCCAGCAGCCGGTTCGGACAGGGGGCAAGGCAGCCCCAGCATTTT
TRBV7-2,15,TRBJ1-2,TRBD1,once,CASSPSGTDPYGYTF,TGTGCCAGCAGCCCGTCTGGGACAGATCCCTATGGCTACACCTTC
TRBV5-1,14,TRBJ1-4,NA,NA,CASSADRENEKLFF,TGCGCCAGCAGCGCGGACAGAGAAAATGAAAAACTGTTTTTT
TRBV5-5,14,TRBJ1-2,TRBD1,NA,CASSRTGDASGYTF,TGTGCCAGCAGCCGGACAGGGGATGCCTCGGGCTACACCTTC
TRBV27,13,TRBJ1-5,NA,few,CASRLRNNQPQHF,TGTGCCAGCAGGCTCAGAAACAATCAGCCCCAGCATTTT
TRBV5-1,13,TRBJ1-1,NA,NA,CASSLVVGAEAFF,TGCGCCAGCAGCTTGGTTGTGGGAGCTGAAGCTTTCTTT
TRBV5-1,15,TRBJ2-7,TRBD1,NA,CASSLWGQGTYEQYF,TGCGCCAGCAGCTTGTGGGGACAGGGAACCTACGAGCAGTACTTC
TRBV4-3,17,TRBJ1-3,NA,NA,CASSQGILGGGGNTIYF,TGCGCCAGCAGCCAAGGGATTTTAGGGGGGGGTGGAAACACCATATATTTT
TRBV3-1/TRBV3-2,14,TRBJ1-2,NA,NA,CASSQRTQGYGYTF,TGTGCCAGCAGCCAGAGGACCCAGGGATATGGCTACACCTTC
TRBV6-6,17,TRBJ1-2,NA,once,CASSPTVGEYTNYGYTF,TGTGCCAGCAGTCCTACAGTGGGCGAATACACTAACTATGGCTACACCTTC
TRBV3-1/TRBV3-2,15,TRBJ1-4,TRBD1,NA,CASSARTGTIEKLFF,TGTGCCAGCAGCGCCCGGACAGGGACGATCGAAAAACTGTTTTTT
TRBV5-6,16,TRBJ2-3,TRBD1,NA,CASSYGTGYEGDTQYF,TGTGCCAGCAGCTACGGGACAGGGTATGAAGGAGATACGCAGTATTTT
TRBV19,12,TRBJ1-2,TRBD1,NA,CASMGQDYGYTF,TGTGCCAGTATGGGACAGGACTATGGCTACACCTTC
TRBV11-2,14,TRBJ1-1,TRBD1,NA,CASSLKTGTGGAFF,TGTGCCAGCAGCCTCAAAACCGGGACAGGGGGAGCTTTCTTT
TRBV19,15,TRBJ1-4,NA,NA,CASSVEGGTNEKLFF,TGTGCCAGTAGTGTCGAAGGGGGAACTAATGAAAAACTGTTTTTT